The clone carrying this T cell receptor beta chain was counted between two and nine times. These data come from a study of blood T cell repertoires in COVID-19. V was shortened by 6 bases and J by 4 bases, with 15 bases between the two germline ends. Per germline, CDR1 SGHAT and CDR2 FQNNGV. This CDR3 region has 14 residues. The method was immunoSEQ multiplex PCR; TCRdb's version includes in-frame clones alone and lacks a portion of them. The data hold roughly 70,000 clones, with 75% to 95% observed a single time. The chain recombines TRBV11-2 with TRBJ2-5, with D possibly being TRBD2 (6 bases). The sequenced material came from peripheral blood. The TCR sequence derives from a human donor in a cohort sampled during active COVID-19. CDR3 bases: TGTGCCAGCAGACCTAGGGCTAGCGCAGAGACCCAGTACTTC. Its protein is CASRPRASAETQYF.